This paragraph reports one T cell receptor (beta chain). Some clones are missing from TCRdb's copy, which holds only in-frame ones; the method was immunoSEQ multiplex PCR. Of some 150,000 clones detected, about 83% appear once; the ten largest clones hold about an eighth. Germline assignment: CDR1 KGHDR and CDR2 SFDVKD. V gave up 3 bases and J gave up 15 bases; unmatched junction bases: 6. The CDR3 is made up of 14 amino acids. The sample is drawn from a study of blood T cell repertoires in COVID-19. Study in general: The United States, Italy and Spain were the sources of the acute and convalescent COVID-19 samples.

Sequenced material: peripheral blood. J is TRBJ2-1 and V is TRBV24-1; TRBD2 aligns across 14 bases. This TCR came from an older woman with COVID-19, enrolled during active disease. The CDR3 loop reads CATSDTGLAGGWFF. CDR3 bases: TGTGCCACCAGTGATACAGGACTAGCGGGAGGATGGTTCTTC.